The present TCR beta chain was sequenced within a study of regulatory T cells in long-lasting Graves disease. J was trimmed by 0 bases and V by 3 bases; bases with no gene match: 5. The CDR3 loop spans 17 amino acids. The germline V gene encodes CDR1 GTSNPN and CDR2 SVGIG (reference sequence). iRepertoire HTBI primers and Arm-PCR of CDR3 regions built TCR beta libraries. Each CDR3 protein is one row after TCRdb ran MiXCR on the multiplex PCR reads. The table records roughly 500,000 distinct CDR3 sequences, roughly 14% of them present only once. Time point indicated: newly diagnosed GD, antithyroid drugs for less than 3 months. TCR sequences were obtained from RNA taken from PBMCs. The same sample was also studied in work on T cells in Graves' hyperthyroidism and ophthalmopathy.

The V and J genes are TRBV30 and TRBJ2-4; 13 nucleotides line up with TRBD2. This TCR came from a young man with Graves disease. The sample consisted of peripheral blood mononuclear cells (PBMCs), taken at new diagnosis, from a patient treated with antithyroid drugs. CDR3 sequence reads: CAWSPTSGRSAKNIQYF. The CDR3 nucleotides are TGTGCCTGGAGCCCGACTAGCGGGAGGTCAGCCAAAAACATTCAGTACTTC.